This TCR beta chain was recovered during a study of OX40 agonist ivuxolimab in advanced cancers. The CDR3 runs 14 residues. J gave up 4 bases and V 4 bases, and 4 bases lay outside the gene matches. Germline V CDR1 and CDR2: SGHRS, YFSETQ. Generated by immunoSEQ multiplex PCR, the TCRdb table keeps only in-frame clones and is missing some. This sample has 79,000 or so clones; over 75% occur once, and the top ten carry approximately 0.6%. As concerns this clone: The antigen remains unidentified.

Overall study results and limits: Expanded peripheral T-cell antigen specificity went undetermined. Both CD4+ and CD8+ T cell populations in blood had undergone clonal expansion by week 6 at 0.1 to 3.0 mg/kg. In CD8+ T cells, expanded clones were on average more numerous than in CD4+.

This material consisted of CD4+ or CD8+ T cells sorted from blood, taken in a trial of the OX40 agonist ivuxolimab. The TCR sequence derives from an adult with an advanced solid tumor such as melanoma, head and neck, liver or kidney cancer. The V and J genes are TRBV5-1 and TRBJ2-5, with TRBD2 identical over 10 bases. CDR3 bases: TGCGCCAGCAGCGAGGGACTAGCGAGAGAGACCCAGTACTTC. Translated: CASSEGLARETQYF.